Listed here are 32 T cell receptor beta chains from one sample, sequenced in a study of blood T cell repertoires in COVID-19. This table comes from immunoSEQ multiplex PCR, and its TCRdb copy is limited to in-frame clones, with some not included. Of more than 80,000 clones in the sample, about four fifths were seen once. The source material was peripheral blood. These receptors originate from a man aged 50-59 years with active or convalescent COVID-19.

The gene calls are TRBV7-9 and TRBJ2-5, with 7 bases that match TRBD2. Per germline, CDR1 SEHNR and CDR2 FQNEAQ (reference sequence). CDR3 length: 15 amino acids. Unmatched junction bases numbered 11, after V lost 5 bases and J lost 5 bases. CDR3 amino acids: CASSRTLAAPETQYF. The DNA of the CDR3 is TGTGCCAGCAGCCGAACCCTAGCGGCCCCCGAGACCCAGTACTTC.

The chain has TRBV7-9 and TRBJ2-3; a possible D gene is TRBD2 (5 bases). The V end was cut by 3 bases, the J end by 0 bases, with 10 bases between. Germline V CDR1 and CDR2: SEHNR, FQNEAQ (reference sequence). The CDR3 covers 15 residues. The CDR3 DNA sequence: TGTGCCAGCAGCTTTGACTACATCAGCACAGATACGCAGTATTTT. Translated, it gives CASSFDYISTDTQYF.

V gene TRBV5-1 combines with J gene TRBJ2-1, with 8 nucleotides matching TRBD1. CDR3 length: 15 residues. V lost 1 base, J lost 4 bases, and 4 bases stayed unmatched. Germline lookup yields CDR1 SGHRS and CDR2 YFSETQ. This CDR3 is CASSLPGQVYNEQFF. The CDR3 region has the DNA TGCGCCAGCAGCTTGCCGGGACAGGTGTACAATGAGCAGTTCTTC.

The V call is TRBV10-1, the J call TRBJ1-1, with unresolved D. Trimming left V 5 bases short and J 1 base short, with 11 bases between. The length of the CDR3 is 14 residues. Looked up from germline, CDR1 is WNHNN and CDR2 is SYGVQD (reference sequence). The DNA for the CDR3 is TGCGCCAGCAGTAATTTTTCGGGGAACACTGAAGCTTTCTTT. Amino acid sequence: CASSNFSGNTEAFF.

V is TRBV19 and J is TRBJ2-1; 10 bases map to TRBD1. J gave up 4 bases and V 0 bases, and 6 bases lay outside the gene matches. Germline V lookup: CDR1 LNHDA, CDR2 SQIVND (reference sequence). The CDR3 extends over 17 amino acids. CDR3 nucleotide sequence: TGTGCCAGTAGTATAGATCCAGGGACAGGGGTATACAATGAGCAGTTCTTC. Translating gives CASSIDPGTGVYNEQFF. Together with reference TRBV19 and TRBJ2-1, the CDR3 gives the full variable domain: DGGITQSPKYLFRKEGQNVTLSCEQNLNHDAMYWYRQDPGQGLRLIYYSQIVNDFQKGDIAEGYSVSREKKESFPLTVTSAQKNPTAFYLCASSIDPGTGVYNEQFFGPGTRLTVL.

This chain joins TRBV4-3 and TRBJ2-5, with D tentatively TRBD1 (5 bases). The CDR3 is 13 residues long. Trimming left V 4 bases short and J 5 bases short, with 11 bases between. Germline lookup yields CDR1 LGHNA and CDR2 YSLEER. This chain's CDR3 is CASSLGRDETQYF. In nucleotides, the CDR3 is TGCGCCAGCAGCCTAGGCAGGGATGAGACCCAGTACTTC.

The chain recombines TRBV3-1 (or the pseudogene TRBV3-2) with TRBJ2-1, with a weak D call TRBD1 (5 bases). CDR3 length: 14 residues. From germline, CDR1 is LGHDT and CDR2 YNNKEL (reference sequence). Trimming shortened V by 2 bases and J by 9 bases, and 14 bases separated the two germline ends. The CDR3 coding sequence is TGTGCCAGCAGCCAAATGAAGGGGAAGGGTGAGCAGTTCTTC. Its translation is CASSQMKGKGEQFF.

This clone was observed a single time. The J gene is TRBJ2-7, the V gene TRBV10-2; 8 bases align to TRBD2. Germline lookup yields CDR1 WSHSY and CDR2 SAAADI. The CDR3 loop spans 16 amino acids. V was pared by 3 bases and J by 0 bases, with 7 bases of the junction left unmatched. CDR3 nucleotide sequence: TGCGCCAGCAGTGATTCGACTAGCGCAAGCTCCTACGAGCAGTACGTC. Translated, it gives CASSDSTSASSYEQYV.

CDR3 sequence: CASSLGTGMNTGELFF. The CDR3 nucleotides read TGTGCCAGCAGCTTGGGCACAGGGATGAACACCGGGGAGCTGTTTTTT. The chain couples TRBV11-3 to TRBJ2-2; a possible D gene is TRBD1 (6 bases). Germline CDR1 SGHNT, CDR2 YENEEA. Trimming removed 3 bases from V and 1 base from J, with 12 bases in between. This CDR3 spans 16 amino acids. Supplemented by reference TRBV11-3 and TRBJ2-2, the full variable domain reads EAGVVQSPRYKIIEKKQPVAFWCNPISGHNTLYWYLQNLGQGPELLIRYENEEAVDDSQLPKDRFSAERLKGVDSTLKIQPAELGDSAVYLCASSLGTGMNTGELFFGEGSRLTVL.

The chain uses TRBV9 and TRBJ2-3; TRBD2 matches at 9 bases. The CDR3 loop spans 16 amino acids. The ends lost 2 bases at V and 4 bases at J; junction bases unmatched: 8. Looked up from germline, CDR1 is SGDLS and CDR2 is YYNGEE. The CDR3 nucleotides are TGTGCCAGCAGCGTCGCGGCGGGGGGGCCATCAGATACGCAGTATTTT. Encoded protein: CASSVAAGGPSDTQYF.

The rearrangement joins TRBV19 to TRBJ1-1, with 7 bases lining up with TRBD1. V shed 7 bases and J 5 bases; nucleotides not matched to a gene: 7. The V gene's germline CDR1 is LNHDA and CDR2 SQIVND (reference sequence). The CDR3 covers 13 residues. The CDR3 protein is CASKKGAWTEAFF. CDR3 nucleotides: TGTGCCAGTAAAAAGGGGGCTTGGACTGAAGCTTTCTTT.

This clone was seen once. The V call is TRBV21-1, the J call TRBJ2-4; the table gives TRBD1 as D, unverified against the DNA. TRBV21-1 is a pseudogene. The CDR3 consists of 15 residues. The CDR3 DNA reads TGTGCCAGCAGCAAAGGAACAGGGGCCAAAAACATTCAGTACTTC. It yields the protein CASSKGTGAKNIQYF.

The rearrangement joins TRBV7-9 to TRBJ1-6; TRBD1 matches 7 bases. J lost 7 bases, V lost 1 base, and 7 bases had no gene match. In germline, CDR1 is SEHNR, CDR2 FQNEAQ (reference sequence). CDR3 length equals 16 residues. CDR3 residues: CASSLVVAGGNSPLHF. The CDR3 coding sequence is TGTGCCAGCAGCTTAGTCGTGGCAGGGGGGAATTCACCCCTCCACTTT.

The sample holds one count of this clone. The chain carries TRBV5-4 and TRBJ1-3; 7 bases are a match to TRBD1. CDR1 SGHNT and CDR2 YYREEE come from the germline V gene (reference sequence). CDR3 length: 15 amino acids. The junction had 8 bases not matched to a gene; V was cut back by 4 bases and J by 4 bases. In DNA, the CDR3 is TGTGCCAGCAGCCAGGGACAGCAAACCGGAAACACCATATATTTT. Protein product: CASSQGQQTGNTIYF.

This clone was seen only once. V and J are TRBV11-2 and TRBJ1-3; 10 positions agree with TRBD1. Per the germline V gene, CDR1 is SGHAT and CDR2 is FQNNGV. The CDR3 extends over 15 amino acids. The trim removed 4 bases at V and 7 bases at J, leaving 7 bases unmatched. The CDR3 is CASSSQTGGLNTIYF. In DNA, the CDR3 is TGTGCCAGCAGCTCCCAGACAGGGGGCCTTAACACCATATATTTT.

This clone came up a few times. The CDR3 reads CASSHSATGESYEQYF. CDR3 sequence (DNA): TGCGCCAGCAGCCACAGTGCGACGGGGGAATCCTACGAGCAGTACTTC. The chain uses TRBV4-3 and TRBJ2-7; D may be TRBD2 (6 bases). CDR3 length: 16 residues. The V end was cut by 3 bases, the J end by 1 base, with 16 bases between. Germline CDR1 and CDR2: LGHNA and YSLEER.

The chain's CDR3 is CASSPTGSGANVLTF. In DNA form, the CDR3 reads TGTGCCAGCAGCCCGACAGGGTCTGGGGCCAACGTCCTGACTTTC. The rearrangement links TRBV5-4 to TRBJ2-6, with 7 bases identical to TRBD1. The CDR3 length is 15 residues. V trimming: 4 bases; J trimming: 1 base; junction bases outside the gene matches: 2. Germline V gives CDR1 SGHNT, CDR2 YYREEE (reference sequence).

The chain uses TRBV28 and TRBJ1-1, with TRBD1 matching over 9 bases. The CDR3 extends over 14 amino acids. Trimming at V came to 3 bases and at J to 5 bases, leaving 4 bases not matched to a gene. Germline V gene data show CDR1 as MDHEN and CDR2 as SYDVKM. The CDR3 bases are TGTGCCAGCAGTTTCGCGGGGACAGGGACTGAAGCTTTCTTT. Translating gives CASSFAGTGTEAFF.

J is TRBJ1-5 and V is TRBV7-6; D ambiguous. Germline loops: CDR1 SGHVS, CDR2 FNYEAQ. The CDR3 is 15 residues long. Trimming shortened V by 6 bases and J by 5 bases, and 17 bases separated the two germline ends. CDR3 sequence: CASSHSGRVDQPQHF. CDR3 nucleotides: TGTGCCAGCAGTCACAGCGGTCGGGTAGATCAGCCCCAGCATTTT.

This clone has just a few counts. The V call is TRBV12-3 or TRBV12-4, the J call TRBJ1-2, with D unresolved. Trimming cost V 6 bases and J 8 bases, with 16 bases left between them. This CDR3 is 13 amino acids long. The CDR3 DNA follows: TGTGCCAGCAGCCCTGCGGGCGGGCAAGGCTACACCTTC. The encoded protein is CASSPAGGQGYTF.

The chain carries TRBV7-6 and TRBJ2-1, with 10 bases aligning to TRBD1. The CDR3 length is 15 residues. Looked up from germline, CDR1 is SGHVS and CDR2 is FNYEAQ. V was clipped by 5 bases and J by 4 bases; unmatched bases: 5. For the CDR3, the DNA is TGTGCCAGCAGCCCAGGACAGGGGGTGTACAATGAGCAGTTCTTC. Protein sequence: CASSPGQGVYNEQFF.

This clone was seen a few times. The V gene is TRBV25-1, the J gene TRBJ2-1; TRBD1 aligns across 9 bases. V shed 5 bases and J 10 bases; nucleotides not matched to a gene: 18. The CDR3 contains 17 residues. In germline, CDR1 is MGHDK, CDR2 SYGVNS. CDR3 coding DNA: TGTGCCAGCAGTCCCTTTTCGGGACAGGGTCGCCCTAACGAGCAGTTCTTC. It encodes CASSPFSGQGRPNEQFF.

The chain is built from TRBV29-1 and TRBJ1-4, with 9 bases matching TRBD1. The CDR3 totals 14 residues. The germline V gene has CDR1 SQVTM and CDR2 ANQGSEA. Germline trimming cut 4 bases from V and 0 bases from J; bases unmatched to any gene: 0. The CDR3 loop reads CSVGDRATNEKLFF. The CDR3 DNA follows: TGCAGCGTTGGGGACAGGGCAACTAATGAAAAACTGTTTTTT.

The rearrangement links TRBV7-9 to TRBJ1-4; TRBD1 matches 7 bases. Germline V gene lookup returns CDR1 SEHNR and CDR2 FQNEAQ (reference sequence). This CDR3 is built from 14 residues. The ends lost 5 bases at V and 3 bases at J; junction bases unmatched: 3. The CDR3 region is CASSPGQPNEKLFF. As DNA, the CDR3 is TGTGCCAGCAGCCCGGGACAGCCTAATGAAAAACTGTTTTTT.

The chain links TRBV3-1 (or the pseudogene TRBV3-2) to TRBJ1-1; 9 bases are a match to TRBD1. The V and J ends lost 5 bases and 11 bases, in that order; junction bases with no gene match: 3. The CDR3 is made up of 11 amino acids. CDR1 is LGHDT, CDR2 YNNKEL, per germline (reference sequence). CDR3 residues: CASSWGQGAFF. The DNA for the CDR3 is TGTGCCAGCAGCTGGGGACAGGGTGCTTTCTTT.

The V call is TRBV24-1, the J call TRBJ1-4; the D gene is possibly TRBD1 (6 bases). With 9 bases removed from V and 8 bases from J, the gap between germline ends came to 9 bases. Germline CDR1 is KGHDR and CDR2 is SFDVKD. This CDR3 is 11 amino acids long. The CDR3 here is CATAQGEKLFF. The CDR3 DNA follows: TGTGCCACCGCACAGGGAGAAAAACTGTTTTTT.

CDR3 protein: CASSQDSRAFF. The CDR3, as DNA: TGTGCCAGCAGCCAAGATAGCAGAGCTTTCTTT. The chain combines TRBV3-1 (or the pseudogene TRBV3-2) with TRBJ1-1; unclear D gene. This CDR3 spans 11 amino acids. Germline V gene sequence: CDR1 LGHDT, CDR2 YNNKEL (reference sequence). V lost 0 bases, J lost 10 bases, and 6 bases lay in between.

The V gene is TRBV6-4, the J gene TRBJ1-2; D unclear. V was clipped by 6 bases and J by 3 bases, with 14 bases between them. CDR3 size: 14 residues. The germline CDR1 and CDR2 sequences are MRHNA and SNTAGT. The CDR3 loop is CASSPLWGDYGYTF. CDR3 in DNA: TGTGCCAGCAGCCCCCTTTGGGGAGACTATGGCTACACCTTC.

This chain connects TRBV5-4 to TRBJ1-2; 9 nucleotides agree with TRBD1. The CDR3 is made up of 14 amino acids. Germline CDR1 and CDR2: SGHNT and YYREEE (reference sequence). The trim removed 4 bases at V and 3 bases at J, leaving 4 bases unmatched. The CDR3 DNA reads as TGTGCCAGCAGCCGGGACAGGGAGGACTATGGCTACACCTTC. Translation gives CASSRDREDYGYTF.

The gene calls are TRBV30 and TRBJ1-4, with a tentative D call TRBD1 (6 bases). The germline V gene has CDR1 GTSNPN and CDR2 SVGIG (reference sequence). The germline V and J ends were trimmed by 1 base and 5 bases, with 8 bases remaining between them. This CDR3 has 13 residues. The CDR3, as DNA: TGTGCCTGGAGTGGGACAGTAAATGAAAAACTGTTTTTT. Protein product: CAWSGTVNEKLFF.

The rearrangement uses TRBV28 and TRBJ1-2; 7 nucleotides agree with TRBD1. V trimming: 6 bases; J trimming: 3 bases; junction bases outside the gene matches: 10. The CDR3 is made up of 15 amino acids. Germline V lookup: CDR1 MDHEN, CDR2 SYDVKM. The CDR3 spells CASSLEGARYYGYTF. In nucleotides, the CDR3 is TGTGCCAGCAGCCTGGAGGGGGCGAGGTACTATGGCTACACCTTC.

The rearrangement joins TRBV10-1 to TRBJ2-7, with 8 positions matching TRBD1. There are 14 residues in the CDR3. Germline assignment: CDR1 WNHNN and CDR2 SYGVQD (reference sequence). Trimming removed 5 bases from V and 1 base from J; junction bases left unmatched: 4. Here the CDR3 reads CASSPGQASYEQYF. As DNA, the CDR3 is TGCGCCAGCAGTCCGGGACAGGCTTCCTACGAGCAGTACTTC.